Below are 7 T cell receptor beta chains sequenced from a single sample in a study of cytomegalovirus exposure and HLA in healthy donors. Primers: 60 Vbeta forward and 13 Jbeta reverse. The method was immunoSEQ multiplex PCR; TCRdb's version includes in-frame clones alone and lacks a portion of them. The sample includes some 48,000 clones, around 80% of them seen just once. Material: PBMCs. The receptors originated from a man in his thirties or forties in good health and CMV-seropositive.

J is TRBJ1-4 and V is TRBV14; D is undetermined. V lost 2 bases to trimming and J lost 5 bases, with 12 bases between them. The germline V gene encodes CDR1 SGHDN and CDR2 FVKESK. The CDR3 length is 15 residues. CDR3 protein: CASSQRTVLNEKLFF. CDR3 coding DNA: TGTGCCAGCAGCCAACGGACTGTTCTGAATGAAAAACTGTTTTTT.

This clone turned up a few times. The rearrangement uses TRBV6-5 and TRBJ1-5; D is perhaps TRBD1 (6 bases). The germline V gene has CDR1 MNHEY and CDR2 SVGAGI. The CDR3 has 13 amino acids. V lost 5 bases to trimming and J lost 3 bases, with 8 bases between them. The CDR3 sequence: CASSGQINQPQHF. The CDR3 DNA follows: TGTGCCAGCAGTGGACAGATCAATCAGCCCCAGCATTTT.

J is TRBJ2-7 and V is TRBV2; the match to TRBD1 covers 9 bases. V trimming: 6 bases; J trimming: 3 bases; junction bases outside the gene matches: 6. The CDR3 loop spans 14 amino acids. Germline V gives CDR1 SNHLY, CDR2 FYNNEI. Written as DNA, the CDR3 is TGTGCCAGCAGCACCGGGACAGGGTACTACGAGCAGTACTTC. Translation gives CASSTGTGYYEQYF.

The rearrangement links TRBV9 to TRBJ2-1; 8 bases align to TRBD2. CDR1 is SGDLS and CDR2 is YYNGEE in the germline V gene. CDR3 length equals 18 residues. After removal of 4 bases from V and 6 bases from J, the junction contained 18 bases not matched to a gene. CDR3 in amino acids: CASSSYGSWRGELNEQFF. CDR3 in DNA: TGTGCCAGCAGCTCGTACGGATCTTGGCGGGGGGAACTCAATGAGCAGTTCTTC.

The chain is built from TRBV2 and TRBJ1-2, with D possibly being TRBD1 (6 bases). Germline loops: CDR1 SNHLY, CDR2 FYNNEI. The CDR3 length is 14 residues. Trimming took off 6 bases at V and 8 bases at J, with 19 bases between the two ends. The DNA for the CDR3 is TGTGCCAGCAGCCTACCGACTACAGGGAAGGGCTACACCTTC. As protein: CASSLPTTGKGYTF.

The table lists this clone with a few counts. This chain joins TRBV2 and TRBJ2-7, with D perhaps TRBD2 (5 bases). V lost 8 bases and J lost 2, with 16 bases in between. Germline V gives CDR1 SNHLY, CDR2 FYNNEI. CDR3 size: 14 residues. The CDR3 is CASGRSGMAYEQYF. In DNA, the CDR3 is TGTGCCAGCGGAAGAAGCGGCATGGCCTACGAGCAGTACTTC.

The chain joins TRBV6-5 to TRBJ2-3; 10 positions match TRBD2. Germline V gives CDR1 MNHEY, CDR2 SVGAGI. After removal of 6 bases from V and 1 base from J, the junction contained 1 base not matched to a gene. The CDR3 is 14 residues long. CDR3 DNA: TGTGCCAGCAGGGGGACTAGCGGCACAGATACGCAGTATTTT. It yields the protein CASRGTSGTDTQYF.